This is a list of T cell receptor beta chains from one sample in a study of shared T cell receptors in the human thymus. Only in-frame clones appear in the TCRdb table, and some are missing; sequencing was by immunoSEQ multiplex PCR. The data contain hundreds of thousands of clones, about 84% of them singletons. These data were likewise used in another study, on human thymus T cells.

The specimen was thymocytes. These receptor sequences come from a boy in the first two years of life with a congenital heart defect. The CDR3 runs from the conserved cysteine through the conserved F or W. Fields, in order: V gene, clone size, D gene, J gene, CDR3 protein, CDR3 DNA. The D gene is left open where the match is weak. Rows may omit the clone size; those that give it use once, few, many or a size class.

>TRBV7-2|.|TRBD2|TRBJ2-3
CASSSHRTSVTDTQYF
TGTGCCAGCAGCTCCCATCGGACTAGCGTCACAGATACGCAGTATTTT
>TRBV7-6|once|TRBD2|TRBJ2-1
CASSSGTSGSSYNEQFF
TGTGCCAGCAGCTCCGGGACTAGCGGAAGCTCCTACAATGAGCAGTTCTTC
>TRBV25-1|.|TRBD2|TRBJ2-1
CASSEYGLGLAFNEQFF
TGTGCCAGCAGTGAATATGGTTTGGGACTAGCGTTCAATGAGCAGTTCTTC
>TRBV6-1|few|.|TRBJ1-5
CASSDATVTGQPQHF
TGTGCCAGCAGTGACGCAACAGTGACAGGCCAGCCCCAGCATTTT
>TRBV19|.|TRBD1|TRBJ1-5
CASSIDLPDRGPNQPQHF
TGTGCCAGTAGTATAGATCTCCCCGACAGGGGTCCCAATCAGCCCCAGCATTTT
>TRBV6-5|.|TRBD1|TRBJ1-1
CASSCRQGKGPEAFF
TGTGCCAGCAGTTGCAGACAGGGGAAGGGCCCTGAAGCTTTCTTT
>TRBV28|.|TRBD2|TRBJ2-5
CASSSTPGSGRVGETQYF
TGTGCCAGCAGTTCCACCCCCGGGAGCGGGAGGGTGGGAGAGACCCAGTACTTC
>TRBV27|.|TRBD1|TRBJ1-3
CASRNRGDGNTIYF
TGTGCCAGCAGAAACAGGGGAGACGGAAACACCATATATTTT
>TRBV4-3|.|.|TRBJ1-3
CASSQDAAESSGNTIYF
TGCGCCAGCAGCCAAGATGCGGCAGAGAGCTCTGGAAACACCATATATTTT
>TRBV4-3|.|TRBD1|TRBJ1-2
CASSQDTGDLYGYTF
TGCGCCAGCAGCCAAGATACAGGGGACTTGTATGGCTACACCTTC
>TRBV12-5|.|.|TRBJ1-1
CASGLPAGDSMNTEAFF
TGTGCTAGTGGTCTCCCCGCCGGGGACTCAATGAACACTGAAGCTTTCTTT
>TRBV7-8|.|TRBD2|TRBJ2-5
CASSLAKVAGPRETQYF
TGTGCCAGCAGCTTAGCGAAGGTAGCGGGGCCTAGGGAGACCCAGTACTTC
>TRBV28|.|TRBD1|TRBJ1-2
CASSRGQGAEYGYTF
TGTGCCAGCAGTCGTGGACAGGGGGCTGAGTATGGCTACACCTTC
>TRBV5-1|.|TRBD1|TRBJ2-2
CASSRDSGELFF
TGCGCCAGCAGCCGGGACAGCGGGGAGCTGTTTTTT
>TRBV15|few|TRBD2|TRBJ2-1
CATSPGAGDKNEQFF
TGTGCCACCAGCCCGGGAGCGGGAGATAAGAATGAGCAGTTCTTC
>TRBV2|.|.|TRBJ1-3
CASSRSIAGNTIYF
TGTGCCAGCAGTCGGAGCATAGCTGGAAACACCATATATTTT
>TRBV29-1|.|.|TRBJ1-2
CSVGRRGEHGYTF
TGCAGCGTTGGTCGCAGGGGCGAACATGGCTACACCTTC
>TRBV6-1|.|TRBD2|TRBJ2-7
CASIRREGSYEQYF
TGTGCCAGCATCAGGCGGGAGGGGTCCTACGAGCAGTACTTC
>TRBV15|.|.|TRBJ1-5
CATSAKQGNQPQHF
TGTGCCACCAGCGCGAAACAGGGCAATCAGCCCCAGCATTTT
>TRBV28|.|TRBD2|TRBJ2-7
CASTSNGTSGRAWYEQYF
TGTGCCAGCACCTCAAATGGGACTAGCGGGAGGGCCTGGTACGAGCAGTACTTC
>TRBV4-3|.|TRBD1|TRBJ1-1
CASSQVSIRGRAEAFF
TGCGCCAGCAGCCAAGTTAGTATTAGGGGGCGGGCTGAAGCTTTCTTT
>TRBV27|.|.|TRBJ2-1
CASSLSFGGPVYNEQFF
TGTGCCAGCAGTTTATCGTTTGGGGGCCCCGTCTACAATGAGCAGTTCTTC
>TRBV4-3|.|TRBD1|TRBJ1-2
CASAKPGQGAYGYTF
TGCGCCAGCGCCAAACCGGGACAGGGAGCCTATGGCTACACCTTC
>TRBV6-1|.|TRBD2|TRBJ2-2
CASSEVTSGTNTGELFF
TGTGCCAGCAGTGAAGTAACTAGCGGGACGAACACCGGGGAGCTGTTTTTT
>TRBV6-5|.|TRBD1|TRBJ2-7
CASSPDRVEEQYF
TGTGCCAGCAGTCCCGACAGGGTGGAGGAGCAGTACTTC
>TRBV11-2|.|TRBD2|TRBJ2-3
CASSSPPGLAGGDTQYF
TGTGCCAGCAGCTCCCCCCCGGGACTAGCGGGAGGAGATACGCAGTATTTT
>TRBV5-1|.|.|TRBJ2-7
CASSLNRGGPAYEQYF
TGCGCCAGCAGCCTCAACCGAGGCGGGCCGGCCTACGAGCAGTACTTC
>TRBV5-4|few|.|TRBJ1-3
CASSFTKWGHAGNTIYF
TGTGCCAGCAGCTTCACTAAATGGGGGCATGCCGGAAACACCATATATTTT
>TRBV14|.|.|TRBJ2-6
CASSRHNGTLNGANVLTF
TGTGCCAGCAGCCGCCACAATGGGACACTTAATGGGGCCAACGTCCTGACTTTC
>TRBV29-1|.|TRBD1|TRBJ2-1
CSGGRDRSYNEQFF
TGCAGCGGGGGGCGGGACAGGTCCTACAATGAGCAGTTCTTC
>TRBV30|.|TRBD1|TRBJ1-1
CAWRANRDRGLNTEAFF
TGTGCCTGGAGGGCCAACCGGGACAGGGGTTTGAACACTGAAGCTTTCTTT
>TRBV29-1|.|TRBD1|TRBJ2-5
CSVEEAKTGPGETQYF
TGCAGCGTTGAAGAGGCCAAGACAGGGCCGGGAGAGACCCAGTACTTC
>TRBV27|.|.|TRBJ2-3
CASSLPGQADTQYF
TGTGCCAGCAGTTTACCCGGTCAGGCAGATACGCAGTATTTT
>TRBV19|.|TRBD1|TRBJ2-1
CASSPFDGLGPGQGHYNEQFF
TGTGCCAGTAGTCCGTTTGACGGTCTCGGTCCGGGACAGGGTCACTACAATGAGCAGTTCTTC
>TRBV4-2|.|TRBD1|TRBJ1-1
CASSPGPPTGGEAFF
TGTGCCAGCAGCCCCGGCCCGCCGACAGGGGGCGAAGCTTTCTTT
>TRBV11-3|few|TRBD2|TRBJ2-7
CASSHWGASGSEHEQYF
TGTGCCAGCAGCCATTGGGGGGCTAGCGGGAGTGAGCACGAGCAGTACTTC
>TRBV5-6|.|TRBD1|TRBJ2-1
CASSSTGVSYNEQFF
TGTGCCAGCAGTTCCACAGGGGTTTCCTACAATGAGCAGTTCTTC
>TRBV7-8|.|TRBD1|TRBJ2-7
CASSPRRDRGYEQYF
TGTGCCAGCAGCCCCCGTCGGGACAGGGGTTACGAGCAGTACTTC
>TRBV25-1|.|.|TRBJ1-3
CASSEETDDPNDTIYF
TGTGCCAGCAGTGAAGAGACAGACGACCCTAATGACACCATATATTTT
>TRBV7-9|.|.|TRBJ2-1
CASRYTTVPFDEQFF
TGTGCCAGCAGATATACGACAGTCCCCTTTGATGAGCAGTTCTTC
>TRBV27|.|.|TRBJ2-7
CASSPGGLAYEQYF
TGTGCCAGCAGCCCCGGAGGGCTGGCCTACGAGCAGTACTTC
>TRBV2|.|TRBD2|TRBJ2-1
CASTGLAGEGYNEQFF
TGTGCCAGCACCGGACTAGCGGGAGAAGGATACAATGAGCAGTTCTTC
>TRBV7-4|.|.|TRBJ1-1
CASSSGAGSEAFF
TGTGCCAGCAGCTCCGGGGCGGGATCTGAAGCTTTCTTT
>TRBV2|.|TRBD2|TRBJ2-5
CASSTSGTQETQYF
TGTGCCAGCAGCACTAGCGGGACACAAGAGACCCAGTACTTC
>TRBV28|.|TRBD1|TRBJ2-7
CASSRGQEDYEQYF
TGTGCCAGCAGTCGAGGACAGGAGGACTACGAGCAGTACTTC
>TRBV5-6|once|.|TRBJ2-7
CASSWFSSYEQYF
TGTGCCAGCAGCTGGTTTAGCTCCTACGAGCAGTACTTC
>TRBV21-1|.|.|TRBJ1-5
CASSIRTEGNQPQHF
TGTGCCAGCAGCATCAGGACAGAGGGTAATCAGCCCCAGCATTTT
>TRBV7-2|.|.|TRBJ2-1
CASSLGGEQFF
TGTGCCAGCAGCTTGGGGGGTGAGCAGTTCTTC
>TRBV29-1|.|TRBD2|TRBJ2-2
CSVGGLAGPNTGELFF
TGCAGCGTTGGGGGATTAGCGGGCCCGAACACCGGGGAGCTGTTTTTT
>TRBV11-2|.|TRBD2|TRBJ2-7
CASSSTTSGRCRGEQYF
TGTGCCAGCAGCTCGACGACTAGCGGGAGGTGTAGGGGCGAGCAGTACTTC
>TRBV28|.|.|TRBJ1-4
CASSVTGRPEKLFF
TGTGCCAGCTCCGTCACAGGACGCCCTGAAAAACTGTTTTTT
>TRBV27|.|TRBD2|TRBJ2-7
CASSSGLARYEQYF
TGTGCCAGCAGTTCCGGACTAGCCAGATACGAGCAGTACTTC
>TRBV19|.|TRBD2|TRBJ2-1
CASSIWLAGHNEQFF
TGTGCCAGTAGTATCTGGCTAGCGGGACACAATGAGCAGTTCTTC
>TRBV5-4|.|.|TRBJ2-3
CASSLRLGGTDTQYF
TGTGCCAGCAGCTTAAGACTCGGAGGCACAGATACGCAGTATTTT
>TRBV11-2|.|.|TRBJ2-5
CASSLDPDWSYTQYF
TGTGCCAGCAGCTTAGACCCGGACTGGTCATATACCCAGTACTTC
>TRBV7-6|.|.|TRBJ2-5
CASSLRRRGPGQETQYF
TGTGCCAGCAGCTTAAGGCGCAGGGGCCCGGGGCAAGAGACCCAGTACTTC
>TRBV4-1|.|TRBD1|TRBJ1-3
CASSQDLKGANTIYF
TGCGCCAGCAGCCAAGATTTGAAGGGGGCGAACACCATATATTTT
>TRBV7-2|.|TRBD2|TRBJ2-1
CASSPSVAGAHNEQFF
TGTGCCAGCAGCCCGAGCGTAGCGGGGGCCCACAATGAGCAGTTCTTC
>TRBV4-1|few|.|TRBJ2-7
CASSQFLAPRPATSVYEQYF
TGCGCCAGCAGCCAATTTTTGGCCCCCAGGCCAGCCACCTCTGTCTACGAGCAGTACTTC
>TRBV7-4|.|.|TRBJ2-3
CASSPPGLPSTDTQYF
TGTGCCAGCAGCCCCCCGGGACTTCCTAGCACAGATACGCAGTATTTT